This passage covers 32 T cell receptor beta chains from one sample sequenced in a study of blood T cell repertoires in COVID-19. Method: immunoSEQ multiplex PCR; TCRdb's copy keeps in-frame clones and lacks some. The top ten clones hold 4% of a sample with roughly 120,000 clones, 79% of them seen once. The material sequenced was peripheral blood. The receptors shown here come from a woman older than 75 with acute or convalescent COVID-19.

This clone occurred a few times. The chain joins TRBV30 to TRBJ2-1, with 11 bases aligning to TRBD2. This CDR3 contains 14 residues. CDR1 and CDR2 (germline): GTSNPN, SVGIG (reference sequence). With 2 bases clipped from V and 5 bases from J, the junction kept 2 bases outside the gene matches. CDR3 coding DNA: TGTGCCTGGAGTCCGGGACTAGCGGACAATGAGCAGTTCTTC. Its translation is CAWSPGLADNEQFF.

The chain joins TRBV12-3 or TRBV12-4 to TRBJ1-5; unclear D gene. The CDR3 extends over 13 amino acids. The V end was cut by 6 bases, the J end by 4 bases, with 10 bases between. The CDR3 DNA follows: TGTGCCAGCAGGAACAGCTTAAATCAGCCCCAGCATTTT. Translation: CASRNSLNQPQHF.

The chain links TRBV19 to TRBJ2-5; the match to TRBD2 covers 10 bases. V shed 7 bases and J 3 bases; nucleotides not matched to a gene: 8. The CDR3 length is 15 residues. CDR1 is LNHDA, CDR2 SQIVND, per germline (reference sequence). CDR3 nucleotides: TGTGCCAGTAATACGGGACTAGCGTCTGAAGAGACCCAGTACTTC. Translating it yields CASNTGLASEETQYF.

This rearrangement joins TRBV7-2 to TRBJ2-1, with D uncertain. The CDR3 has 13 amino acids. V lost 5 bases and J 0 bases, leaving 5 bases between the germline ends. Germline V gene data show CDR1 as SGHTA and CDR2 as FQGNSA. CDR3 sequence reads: CASSRSSYNEQFF. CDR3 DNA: TGTGCCAGCAGCCGTAGCTCCTACAATGAGCAGTTCTTC.

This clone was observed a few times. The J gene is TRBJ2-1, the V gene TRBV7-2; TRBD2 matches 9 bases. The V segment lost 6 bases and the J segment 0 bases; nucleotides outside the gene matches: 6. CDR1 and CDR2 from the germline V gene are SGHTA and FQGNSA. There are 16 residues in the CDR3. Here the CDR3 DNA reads TGTGCCAGCAGAGATAGCGGGAGCAGCTCCTACAATGAGCAGTTCTTC. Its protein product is CASRDSGSSSYNEQFF.

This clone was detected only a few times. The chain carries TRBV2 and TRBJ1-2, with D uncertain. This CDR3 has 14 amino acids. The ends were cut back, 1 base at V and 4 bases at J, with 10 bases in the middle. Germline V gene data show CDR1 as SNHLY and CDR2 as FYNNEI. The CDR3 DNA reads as TGTGCCAGCAGTGAAGTCCACAGCTCCTATGGCTACACCTTC. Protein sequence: CASSEVHSSYGYTF.

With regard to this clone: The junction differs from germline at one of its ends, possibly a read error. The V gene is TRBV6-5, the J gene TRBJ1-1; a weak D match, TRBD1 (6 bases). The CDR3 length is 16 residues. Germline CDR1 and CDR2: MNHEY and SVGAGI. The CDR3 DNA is TGTGCCAGCAGTAACTCCTACAGGGTCCGGATTCCTGAAGCTTTCTTT. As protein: CASSNSYRVRIPEAFF.

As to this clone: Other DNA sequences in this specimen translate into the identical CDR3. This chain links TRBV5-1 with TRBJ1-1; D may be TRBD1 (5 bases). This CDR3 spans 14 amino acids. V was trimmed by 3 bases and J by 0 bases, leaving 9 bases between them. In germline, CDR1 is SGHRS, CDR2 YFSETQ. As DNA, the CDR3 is TGCGCCAGCAGCTCCCAGGGTATGAACACTGAAGCTTTCTTT. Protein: CASSSQGMNTEAFF. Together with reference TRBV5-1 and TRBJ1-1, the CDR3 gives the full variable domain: KAGVTQTPRYLIKTRGQQVTLSCSPISGHRSVSWYQQTPGQGLQFLFEYFSETQRNKGNFPGRFSGRQFSNSRSEMNVSTLELGDSALYLCASSSQGMNTEAFFGQGTRLTVV.

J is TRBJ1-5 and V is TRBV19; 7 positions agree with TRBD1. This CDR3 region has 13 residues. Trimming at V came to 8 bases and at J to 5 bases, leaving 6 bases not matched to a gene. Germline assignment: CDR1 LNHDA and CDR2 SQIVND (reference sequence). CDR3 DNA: TGTGCCAGTGCATCGACAGGGCATCAGCCCCAGCATTTT. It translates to CASASTGHQPQHF.

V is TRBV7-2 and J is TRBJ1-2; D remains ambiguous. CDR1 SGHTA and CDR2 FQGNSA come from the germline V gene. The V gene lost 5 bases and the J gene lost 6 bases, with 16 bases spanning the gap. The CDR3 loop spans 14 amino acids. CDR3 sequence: CASSTERRGNGYTF. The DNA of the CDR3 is TGTGCCAGCAGCACCGAGAGACGAGGGAATGGCTACACCTTC.

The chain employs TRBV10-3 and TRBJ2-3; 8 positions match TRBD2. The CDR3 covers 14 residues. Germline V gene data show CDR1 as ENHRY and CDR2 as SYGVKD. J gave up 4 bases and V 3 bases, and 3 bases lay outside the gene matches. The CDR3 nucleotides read TGTGCCATCAGTGACCCAGCGGGAGCAGATACGCAGTATTTT. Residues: CAISDPAGADTQYF.

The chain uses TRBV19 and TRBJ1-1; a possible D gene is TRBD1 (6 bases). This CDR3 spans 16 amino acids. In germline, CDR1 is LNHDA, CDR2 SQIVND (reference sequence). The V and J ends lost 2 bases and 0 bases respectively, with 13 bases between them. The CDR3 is CASSIIQGPMNTEAFF. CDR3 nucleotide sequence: TGTGCCAGTAGTATAATCCAGGGGCCCATGAACACTGAAGCTTTCTTT.

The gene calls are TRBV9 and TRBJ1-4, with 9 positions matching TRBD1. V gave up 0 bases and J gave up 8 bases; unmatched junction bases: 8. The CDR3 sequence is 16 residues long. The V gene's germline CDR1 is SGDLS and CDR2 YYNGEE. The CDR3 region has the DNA TGTGCCAGCAGCGTAGCTGGGGGACAGGGAGGAGAAAAACTGTTTTTT. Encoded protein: CASSVAGGQGGEKLFF.

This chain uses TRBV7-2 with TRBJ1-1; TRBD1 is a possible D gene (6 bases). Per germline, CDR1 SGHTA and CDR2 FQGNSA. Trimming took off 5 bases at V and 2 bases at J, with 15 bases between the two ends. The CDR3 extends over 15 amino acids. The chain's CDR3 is CASSRPGQTNTEAFF. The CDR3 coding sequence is TGTGCCAGCAGCAGACCGGGACAAACTAACACTGAAGCTTTCTTT.

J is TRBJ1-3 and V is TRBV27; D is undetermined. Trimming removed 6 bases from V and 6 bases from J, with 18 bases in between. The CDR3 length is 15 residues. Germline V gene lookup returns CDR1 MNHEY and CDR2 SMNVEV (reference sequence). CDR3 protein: CASSLGLGRSNTIYF. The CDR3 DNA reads TGTGCCAGCAGCCTAGGACTCGGCAGGTCAAACACCATATATTTT.

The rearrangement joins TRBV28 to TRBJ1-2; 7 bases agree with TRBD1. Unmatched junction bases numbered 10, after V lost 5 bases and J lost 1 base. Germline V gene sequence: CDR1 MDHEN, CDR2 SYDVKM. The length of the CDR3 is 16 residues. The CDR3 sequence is CASSQTGQVRNYGYTF. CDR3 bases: TGTGCCAGCAGTCAAACCGGACAGGTTCGTAACTATGGCTACACCTTC.

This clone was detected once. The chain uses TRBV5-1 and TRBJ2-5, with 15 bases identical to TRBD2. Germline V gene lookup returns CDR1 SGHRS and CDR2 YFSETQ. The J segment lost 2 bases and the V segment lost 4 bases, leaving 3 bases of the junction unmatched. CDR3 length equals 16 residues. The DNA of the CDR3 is TGCGCCAGCAGCACCGGGACTAGCGGGGGGCAAGAGACCCAGTACTTC. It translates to CASSTGTSGGQETQYF. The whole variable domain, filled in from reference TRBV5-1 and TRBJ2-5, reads KAGVTQTPRYLIKTRGQQVTLSCSPISGHRSVSWYQQTPGQGLQFLFEYFSETQRNKGNFPGRFSGRQFSNSRSEMNVSTLELGDSALYLCASSTGTSGGQETQYFGPGTRLLVL.

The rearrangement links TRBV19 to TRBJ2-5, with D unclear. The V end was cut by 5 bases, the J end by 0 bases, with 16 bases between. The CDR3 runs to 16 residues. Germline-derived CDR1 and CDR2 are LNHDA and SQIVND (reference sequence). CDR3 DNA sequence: TGTGCCAGTAGTGGTTTGGCAGTAAGTTACCAAGAGACCCAGTACTTC. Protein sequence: CASSGLAVSYQETQYF.

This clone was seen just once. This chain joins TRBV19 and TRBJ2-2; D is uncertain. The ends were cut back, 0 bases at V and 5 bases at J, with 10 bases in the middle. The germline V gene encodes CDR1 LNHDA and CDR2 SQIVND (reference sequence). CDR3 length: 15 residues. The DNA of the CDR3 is TGTGCCAGTAGTATAGATCTTGCGAGGACCGGGGAGCTGTTTTTT. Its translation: CASSIDLARTGELFF.

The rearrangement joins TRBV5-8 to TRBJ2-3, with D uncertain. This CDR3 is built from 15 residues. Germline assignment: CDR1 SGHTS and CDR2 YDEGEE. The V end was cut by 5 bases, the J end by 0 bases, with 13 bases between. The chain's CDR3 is CASSKLVSSTDTQYF. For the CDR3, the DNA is TGTGCCAGCAGTAAACTTGTCTCGAGCACAGATACGCAGTATTTT.

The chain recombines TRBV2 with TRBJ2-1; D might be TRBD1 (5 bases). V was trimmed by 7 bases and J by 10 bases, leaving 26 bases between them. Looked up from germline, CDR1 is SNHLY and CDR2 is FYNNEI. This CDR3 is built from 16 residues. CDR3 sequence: CASTKWADLSSGEQFF. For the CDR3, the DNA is TGTGCCAGCACTAAATGGGCGGACCTCTCGTCAGGGGAGCAGTTCTTC. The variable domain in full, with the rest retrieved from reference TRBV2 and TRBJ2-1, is EPEVTQTPSHQVTQMGQEVILRCVPISNHLYFYWYRQILGQKVEFLVSFYNNEISEKSEIFDDQFSVERPDGSNFTLKIRSTKLEDSAMYFCASTKWADLSSGEQFFGPGTRLTVL.

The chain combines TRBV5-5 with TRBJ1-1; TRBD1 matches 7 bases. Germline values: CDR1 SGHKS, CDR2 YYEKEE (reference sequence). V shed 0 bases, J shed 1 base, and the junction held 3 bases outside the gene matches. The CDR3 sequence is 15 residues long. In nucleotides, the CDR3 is TGTGCCAGCAGCTTGGACAGGGGCGAGAACACTGAAGCTTTCTTT. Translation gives CASSLDRGENTEAFF.

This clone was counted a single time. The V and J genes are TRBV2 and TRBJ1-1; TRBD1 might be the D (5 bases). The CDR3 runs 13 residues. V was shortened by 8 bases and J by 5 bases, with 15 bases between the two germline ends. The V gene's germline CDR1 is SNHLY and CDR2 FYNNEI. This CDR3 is CASLQQELTEAFF. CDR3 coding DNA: TGTGCCAGCCTCCAACAGGAGTTGACTGAAGCTTTCTTT.

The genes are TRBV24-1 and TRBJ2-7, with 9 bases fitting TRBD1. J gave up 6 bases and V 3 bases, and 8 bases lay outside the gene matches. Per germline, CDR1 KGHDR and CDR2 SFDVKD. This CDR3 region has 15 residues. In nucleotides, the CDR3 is TGTGCCACCAGTGATAACACAGGGGGCCGGCGCGAGCAGTACTTC. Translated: CATSDNTGGRREQYF.

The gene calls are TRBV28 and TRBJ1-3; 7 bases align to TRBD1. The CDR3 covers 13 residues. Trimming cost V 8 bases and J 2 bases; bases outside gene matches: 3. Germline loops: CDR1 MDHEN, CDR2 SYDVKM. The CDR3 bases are TGTGCCAGCCGACAGGGACCTGGAAACACCATATATTTT. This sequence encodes CASRQGPGNTIYF.

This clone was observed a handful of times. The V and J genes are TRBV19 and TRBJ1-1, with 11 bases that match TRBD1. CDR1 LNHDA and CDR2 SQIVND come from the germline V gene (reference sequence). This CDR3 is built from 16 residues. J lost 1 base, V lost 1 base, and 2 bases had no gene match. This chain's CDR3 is CASSIVGQGANTEAFF. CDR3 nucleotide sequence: TGTGCCAGTAGTATAGTAGGACAGGGGGCGAACACTGAAGCTTTCTTT. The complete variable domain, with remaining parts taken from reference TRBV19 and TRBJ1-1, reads DGGITQSPKYLFRKEGQNVTLSCEQNLNHDAMYWYRQDPGQGLRLIYYSQIVNDFQKGDIAEGYSVSREKKESFPLTVTSAQKNPTAFYLCASSIVGQGANTEAFFGQGTRLTVV.

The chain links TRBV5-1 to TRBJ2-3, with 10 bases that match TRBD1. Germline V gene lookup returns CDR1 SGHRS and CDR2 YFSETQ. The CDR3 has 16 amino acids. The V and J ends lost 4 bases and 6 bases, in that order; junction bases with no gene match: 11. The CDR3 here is CASSAQVGQGSDTQYF. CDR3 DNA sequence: TGCGCCAGCAGCGCACAAGTGGGACAGGGGTCCGATACGCAGTATTTT.

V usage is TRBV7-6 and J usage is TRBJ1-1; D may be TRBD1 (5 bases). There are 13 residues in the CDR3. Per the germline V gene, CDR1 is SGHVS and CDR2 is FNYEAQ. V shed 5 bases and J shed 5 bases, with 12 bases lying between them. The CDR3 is CASSQAGLTEAFF. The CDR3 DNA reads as TGTGCCAGCAGCCAGGCAGGGCTTACTGAAGCTTTCTTT.

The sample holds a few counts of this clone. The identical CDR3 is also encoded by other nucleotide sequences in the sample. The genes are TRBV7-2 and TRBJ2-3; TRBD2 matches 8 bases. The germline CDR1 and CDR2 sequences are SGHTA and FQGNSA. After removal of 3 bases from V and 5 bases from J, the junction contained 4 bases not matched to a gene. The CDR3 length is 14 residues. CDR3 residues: CASSLAGGIDTQYF. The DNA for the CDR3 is TGTGCCAGCAGCTTGGCGGGAGGCATAGATACGCAGTATTTT. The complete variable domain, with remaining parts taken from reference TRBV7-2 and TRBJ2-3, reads GAGVSQSPSNKVTEKGKDVELRCDPISGHTALYWYRQSLGQGLEFLIYFQGNSAPDKSGLPSDRFSAERTGGSVSTLTIQRTQQEDSAVYLCASSLAGGIDTQYFGPGTRLTVL.

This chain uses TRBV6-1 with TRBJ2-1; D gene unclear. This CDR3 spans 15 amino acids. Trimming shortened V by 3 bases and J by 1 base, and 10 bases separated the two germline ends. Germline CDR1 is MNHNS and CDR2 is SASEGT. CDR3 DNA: TGTGCCAGCAGTGAGGTCGCGGAATCCTACAATGAGCAGTTCTTC. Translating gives CASSEVAESYNEQFF.

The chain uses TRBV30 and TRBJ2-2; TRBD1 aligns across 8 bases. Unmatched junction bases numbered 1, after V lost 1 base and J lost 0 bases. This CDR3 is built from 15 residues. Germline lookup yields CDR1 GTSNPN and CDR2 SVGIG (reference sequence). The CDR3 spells CAWSEGQANTGELFF. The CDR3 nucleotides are TGTGCCTGGAGTGAGGGACAGGCGAACACCGGGGAGCTGTTTTTT.

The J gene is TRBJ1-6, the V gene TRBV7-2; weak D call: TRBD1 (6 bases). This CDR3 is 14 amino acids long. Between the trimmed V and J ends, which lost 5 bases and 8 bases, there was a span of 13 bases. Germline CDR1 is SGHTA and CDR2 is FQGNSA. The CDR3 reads CASSPGQGDSPLHF. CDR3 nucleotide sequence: TGTGCCAGCAGCCCGGGACAAGGCGATTCACCCCTCCACTTT.